These T cell receptor beta chains were read from a single sample in a study of technical replicates of blood from several donors. TCRdb's table, derived via immunoSEQ multiplex PCR, lists solely in-frame clones and lacks some. The sample holds approximately 85,000 clones, roughly 94% seen once. The sample comprised T cells isolated from PBMCs. Every receptor here comes from a human donor in good health. CDR3s include the opening cysteine and the closing phenylalanine or tryptophan. Each record gives: D gene, J gene, clone size, V gene, CDR3 protein, CDR3 DNA. A D gene is named only where the DNA matches it firmly. Rows give clone size only sometimes, using once, few, many, or a class for an expanded clone.

D gene: TRBD1
J gene: TRBJ2-7
clone size: few
V gene: TRBV6-1
CDR3 protein: CASRGQGASYEQYF
CDR3 DNA: TGTGCCAGCAGGGGACAGGGGGCTAGTTACGAGCAGTACTTC

D gene: TRBD1
J gene: TRBJ1-4
clone size: NA
V gene: TRBV7-9
CDR3 protein: CASSLGLTGVDEKLFF
CDR3 DNA: TGTGCCAGCAGCTTAGGCTTGACAGGGGTTGATGAAAAACTGTTTTTT

D gene: NA
J gene: TRBJ2-7
clone size: NA
V gene: TRBV2
CDR3 protein: CASLYLAREQYF
CDR3 DNA: TGTGCCAGCCTTTACCTGGCACGCGAGCAGTACTTC

D gene: NA
J gene: TRBJ1-3
clone size: NA
V gene: TRBV30
CDR3 protein: CAWEGGLDTIYF
CDR3 DNA: TGTGCCTGGGAGGGGGGGCTTGACACCATATATTTT

D gene: TRBD2
J gene: TRBJ2-6
clone size: NA
V gene: TRBV29-1
CDR3 protein: CSVGGDSGANVLTF
CDR3 DNA: TGCAGCGTCGGGGGGGACTCTGGGGCCAACGTCCTGACTTTC

D gene: TRBD2
J gene: TRBJ2-5
clone size: NA
V gene: TRBV2
CDR3 protein: CASSELSGGKETQYF
CDR3 DNA: TGTGCCAGCAGTGAATTGAGCGGGGGTAAAGAGACCCAGTACTTC

D gene: NA
J gene: TRBJ1-5
clone size: NA
V gene: TRBV28
CDR3 protein: CASSSHPSQHF
CDR3 DNA: TGTGCCAGCAGTTCACACCCCAGCCAGCATTTT

D gene: NA
J gene: TRBJ1-4
clone size: NA
V gene: TRBV2
CDR3 protein: CASGGDEKLFF
CDR3 DNA: TGTGCCAGCGGGGGGGATGAAAAACTGTTTTTT

D gene: TRBD1
J gene: TRBJ2-7
clone size: NA
V gene: TRBV6-1
CDR3 protein: CASSERTGGSYEQYF
CDR3 DNA: TGTGCCAGCAGTGAGAGGACAGGGGGCTCCTACGAGCAGTACTTC

D gene: TRBD1
J gene: TRBJ2-1
clone size: NA
V gene: TRBV10-1
CDR3 protein: CASSEFGTGGSNEQFF
CDR3 DNA: TGCGCCAGCAGTGAGTTTGGGACAGGGGGTTCCAATGAGCAGTTCTTC